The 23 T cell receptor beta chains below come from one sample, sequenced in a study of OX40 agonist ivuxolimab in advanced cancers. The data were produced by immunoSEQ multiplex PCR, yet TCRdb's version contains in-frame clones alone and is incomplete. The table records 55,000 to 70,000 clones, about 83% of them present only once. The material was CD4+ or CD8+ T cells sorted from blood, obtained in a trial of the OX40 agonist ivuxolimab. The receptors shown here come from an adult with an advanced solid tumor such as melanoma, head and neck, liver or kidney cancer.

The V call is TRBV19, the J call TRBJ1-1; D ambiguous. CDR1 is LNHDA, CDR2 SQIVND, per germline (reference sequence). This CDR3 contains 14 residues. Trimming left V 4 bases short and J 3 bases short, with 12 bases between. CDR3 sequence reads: CASSTVGGYTEAFF. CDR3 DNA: TGTGCCAGTAGTACAGTCGGCGGGTACACTGAAGCTTTCTTT.

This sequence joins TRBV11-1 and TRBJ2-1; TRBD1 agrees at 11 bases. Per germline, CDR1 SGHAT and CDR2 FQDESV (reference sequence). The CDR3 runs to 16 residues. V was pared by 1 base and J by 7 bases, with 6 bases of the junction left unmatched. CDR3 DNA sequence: TGTGCCAGCAGCTTAGGTCAAGGGACAGGGGGGAATGAGCAGTTCTTC. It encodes CASSLGQGTGGNEQFF.

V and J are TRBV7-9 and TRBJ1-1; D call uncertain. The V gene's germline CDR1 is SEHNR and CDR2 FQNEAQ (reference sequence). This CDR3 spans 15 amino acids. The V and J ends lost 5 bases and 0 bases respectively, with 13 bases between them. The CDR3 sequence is CASSPQAGMNTEAFF. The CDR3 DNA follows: TGTGCCAGCAGCCCTCAGGCCGGGATGAACACTGAAGCTTTCTTT.

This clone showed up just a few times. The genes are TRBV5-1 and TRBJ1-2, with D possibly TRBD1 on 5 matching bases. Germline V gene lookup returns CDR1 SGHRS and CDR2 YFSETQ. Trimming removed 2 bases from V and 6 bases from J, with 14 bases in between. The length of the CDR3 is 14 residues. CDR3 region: CASSFLGSTDGYTF. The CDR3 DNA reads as TGCGCCAGCAGCTTCCTGGGGTCGACAGATGGCTACACCTTC.

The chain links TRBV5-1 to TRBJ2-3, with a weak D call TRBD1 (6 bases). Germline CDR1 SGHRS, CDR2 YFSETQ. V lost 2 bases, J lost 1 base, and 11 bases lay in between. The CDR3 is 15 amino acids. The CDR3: CASSLSDSRTDTQYF. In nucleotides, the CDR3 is TGCGCCAGCAGCTTATCGGACAGCCGCACAGATACGCAGTATTTT.

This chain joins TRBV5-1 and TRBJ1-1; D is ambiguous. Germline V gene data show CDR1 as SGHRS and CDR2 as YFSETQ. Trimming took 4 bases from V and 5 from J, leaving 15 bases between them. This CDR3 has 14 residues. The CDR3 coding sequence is TGCGCCAGCAGCCCGAACGGACTGCGGACTGAAGCTTTCTTT. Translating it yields CASSPNGLRTEAFF.

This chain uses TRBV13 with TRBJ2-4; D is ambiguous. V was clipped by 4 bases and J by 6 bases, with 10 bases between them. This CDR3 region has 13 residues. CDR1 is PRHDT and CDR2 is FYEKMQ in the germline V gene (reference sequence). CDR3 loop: CASSSQRRNIQYF. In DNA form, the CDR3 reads TGTGCCAGCAGCTCGCAGAGACGAAACATTCAGTACTTC.

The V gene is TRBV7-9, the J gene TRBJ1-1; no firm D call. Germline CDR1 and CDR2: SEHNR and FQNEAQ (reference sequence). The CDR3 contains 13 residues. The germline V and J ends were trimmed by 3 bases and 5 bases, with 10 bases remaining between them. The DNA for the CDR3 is TGTGCCAGCAGCTTCGTGGAGGGAACTGAAGCTTTCTTT. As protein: CASSFVEGTEAFF.

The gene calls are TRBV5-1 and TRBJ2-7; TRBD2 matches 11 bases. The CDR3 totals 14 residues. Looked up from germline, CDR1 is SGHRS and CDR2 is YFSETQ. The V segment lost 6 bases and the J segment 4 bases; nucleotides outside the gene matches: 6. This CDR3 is CASTVSGRDYEQYF. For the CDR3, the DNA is TGCGCCAGCACCGTTAGCGGGAGGGATTACGAGCAGTACTTC.

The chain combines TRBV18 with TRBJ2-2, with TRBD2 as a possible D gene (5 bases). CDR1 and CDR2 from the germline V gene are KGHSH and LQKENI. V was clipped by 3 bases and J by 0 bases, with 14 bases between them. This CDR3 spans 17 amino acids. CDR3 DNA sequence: TGTGCCAGCTCACCTCGTTCTAGCCGAACGAACACCGGGGAGCTGTTTTTT. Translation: CASSPRSSRTNTGELFF.

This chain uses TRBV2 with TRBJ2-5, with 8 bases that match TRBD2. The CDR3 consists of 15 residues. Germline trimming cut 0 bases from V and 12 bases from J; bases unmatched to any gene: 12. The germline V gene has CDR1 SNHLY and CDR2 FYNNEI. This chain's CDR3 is CASSEAQGELADKYF. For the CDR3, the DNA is TGTGCCAGCAGTGAAGCACAAGGAGAACTAGCGGACAAGTACTTC.

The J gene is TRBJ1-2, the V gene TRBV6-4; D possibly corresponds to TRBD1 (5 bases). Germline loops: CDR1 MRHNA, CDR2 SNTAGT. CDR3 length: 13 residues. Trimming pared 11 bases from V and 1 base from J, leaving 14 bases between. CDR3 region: CAAGRGCNYGYTF. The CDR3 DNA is TGTGCCGCGGGCCGGGGGTGTAACTATGGCTACACCTTC.

The CDR3 loop is CAIRRQGNTEAFF. CDR3 nucleotides: TGTGCCATCAGAAGACAGGGGAACACTGAAGCTTTCTTT. The rearrangement joins TRBV10-3 to TRBJ1-1; 7 bases align to TRBD1. The trim removed 6 bases at V and 1 base at J, leaving 2 bases unmatched. Germline V gene sequence: CDR1 ENHRY, CDR2 SYGVKD. The CDR3 totals 13 residues.

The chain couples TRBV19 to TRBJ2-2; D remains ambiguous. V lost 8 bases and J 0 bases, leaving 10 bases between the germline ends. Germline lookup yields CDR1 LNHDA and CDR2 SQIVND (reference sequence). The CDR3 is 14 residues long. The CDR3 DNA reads TGTGCCAGTCAGTTTTCCTCGAACACCGGGGAGCTGTTTTTT. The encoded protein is CASQFSSNTGELFF.

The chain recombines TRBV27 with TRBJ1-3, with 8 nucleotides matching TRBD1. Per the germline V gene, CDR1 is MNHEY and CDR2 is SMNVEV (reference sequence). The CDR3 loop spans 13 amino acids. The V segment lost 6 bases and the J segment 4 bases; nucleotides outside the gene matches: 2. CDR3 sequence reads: CASRNRGGNTIYF. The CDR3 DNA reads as TGTGCCAGCAGGAACAGGGGGGGAAACACCATATATTTT.

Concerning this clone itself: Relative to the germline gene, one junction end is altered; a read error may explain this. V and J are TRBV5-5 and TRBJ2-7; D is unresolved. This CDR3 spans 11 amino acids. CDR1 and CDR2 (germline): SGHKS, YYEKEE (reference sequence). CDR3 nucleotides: TGTGCCAGCGGCTTCAGATACGAGCAGTACTTC. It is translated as CASGFRYEQYF.

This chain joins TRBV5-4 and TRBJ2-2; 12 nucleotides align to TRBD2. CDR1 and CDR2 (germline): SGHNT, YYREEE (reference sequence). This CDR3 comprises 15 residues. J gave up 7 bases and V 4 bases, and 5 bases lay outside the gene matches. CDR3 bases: TGTGCCAGCAGCCAACTAGCGGGAGGCGGCGGGGAGCTGTTTTTT. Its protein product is CASSQLAGGGGELFF.

The CDR3 is CASSVGAGISVNYGYTF. The CDR3 DNA sequence: TGTGCCAGCAGCGTAGGGGCAGGGATTAGTGTAAACTATGGCTACACCTTC. The genes are TRBV9 and TRBJ1-2; D may be TRBD1 (5 bases). Trimming left V 0 bases short and J 2 bases short, with 17 bases between. The CDR3 extends over 17 amino acids. Germline V gene data show CDR1 as SGDLS and CDR2 as YYNGEE.

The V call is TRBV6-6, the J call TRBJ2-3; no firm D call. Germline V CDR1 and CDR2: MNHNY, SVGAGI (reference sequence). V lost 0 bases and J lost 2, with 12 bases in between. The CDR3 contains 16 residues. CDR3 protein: CASSYSHLANTDTQYF. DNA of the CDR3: TGTGCCAGCAGTTACTCGCATTTGGCTAACACAGATACGCAGTATTTT.

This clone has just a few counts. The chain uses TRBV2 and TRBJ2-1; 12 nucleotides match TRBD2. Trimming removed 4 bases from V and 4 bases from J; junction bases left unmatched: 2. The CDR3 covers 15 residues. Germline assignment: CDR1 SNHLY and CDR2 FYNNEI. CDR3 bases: TGTGCCAGCAGTGGAGGACTAGCGGGGTACAATGAGCAGTTCTTC. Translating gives CASSGGLAGYNEQFF.

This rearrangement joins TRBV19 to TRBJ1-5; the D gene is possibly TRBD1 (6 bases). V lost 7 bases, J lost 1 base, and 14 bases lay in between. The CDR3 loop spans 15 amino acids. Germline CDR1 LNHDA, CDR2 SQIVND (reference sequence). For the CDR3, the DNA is TGTGCCAGTACCCCCGCACAGGGCAGCAATCAGCCCCAGCATTTT. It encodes CASTPAQGSNQPQHF. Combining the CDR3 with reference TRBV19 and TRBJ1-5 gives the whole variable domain DGGITQSPKYLFRKEGQNVTLSCEQNLNHDAMYWYRQDPGQGLRLIYYSQIVNDFQKGDIAEGYSVSREKKESFPLTVTSAQKNPTAFYLCASTPAQGSNQPQHFGDGTRLSIL.

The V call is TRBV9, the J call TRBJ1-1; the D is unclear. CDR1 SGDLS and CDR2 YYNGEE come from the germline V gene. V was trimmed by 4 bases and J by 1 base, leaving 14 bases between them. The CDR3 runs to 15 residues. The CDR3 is CASSTRAVANTEAFF. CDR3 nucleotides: TGTGCCAGCAGCACCCGGGCGGTGGCGAACACTGAAGCTTTCTTT.

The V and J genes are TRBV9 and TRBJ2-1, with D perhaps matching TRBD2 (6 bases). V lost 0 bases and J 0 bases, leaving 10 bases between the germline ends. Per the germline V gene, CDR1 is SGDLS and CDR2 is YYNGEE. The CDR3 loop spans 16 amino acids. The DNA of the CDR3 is TGTGCCAGCAGCGTAGGTCTAGCGTACTCCTACAATGAGCAGTTCTTC. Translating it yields CASSVGLAYSYNEQFF.